One and the same sample provided the 16 T cell receptor beta chains below, sequenced in a study of shared clonotypes between healthy human individuals. Using immunoSEQ multiplex PCR, the repertoire was profiled, and TCRdb retains in-frame clones only, with some absent. This table holds about 1.5 million clones, over 95% found once. Material for sequencing was naive CD4+ T cells sorted from blood. Subset defined: CD45RA+ positively selected. All receptors come from a man younger than 45 in good health.

This rearrangement joins TRBV5-1 to TRBJ2-7, with a possible D match to TRBD2 (6 bases). The length of the CDR3 is 15 residues. V lost 3 bases and J lost 0, with 13 bases in between. The V gene's germline CDR1 is SGHRS and CDR2 YFSETQ. This CDR3 is CASSYGGFNSYEQYF. The CDR3 bases are TGCGCCAGCAGCTATGGGGGGTTTAACTCCTACGAGCAGTACTTC. The full variable domain, completed using reference TRBV5-1 and TRBJ2-7, is KAGVTQTPRYLIKTRGQQVTLSCSPISGHRSVSWYQQTPGQGLQFLFEYFSETQRNKGNFPGRFSGRQFSNSRSEMNVSTLELGDSALYLCASSYGGFNSYEQYFGPGTRLTVT.

The gene calls are TRBV28 and TRBJ2-7; D might be TRBD1 (5 bases). The CDR3 totals 12 residues. The germline V gene encodes CDR1 MDHEN and CDR2 SYDVKM. Trimming left V 5 bases short and J 4 bases short, with 9 bases between. CDR3 in amino acids: CASSHQGYEQYF. The CDR3 coding sequence is TGTGCCAGCAGTCACCAGGGTTACGAGCAGTACTTC.

This clone appeared once. J is TRBJ2-7 and V is TRBV9; 8 bases align to TRBD2. Germline V lookup: CDR1 SGDLS, CDR2 YYNGEE. Trimming at V came to 4 bases and at J to 1 base, leaving 10 bases not matched to a gene. The CDR3 loop spans 16 amino acids. The CDR3 here is CASSPGSGSFSYEQYF. Here the CDR3 DNA reads TGTGCCAGCAGCCCAGGAAGCGGGAGCTTTTCCTACGAGCAGTACTTC.

For this clone: Additional DNA sequences in this sample encode the identical CDR3. The chain links TRBV9 to TRBJ2-3; D not resolved. CDR3 length: 13 amino acids. From germline, CDR1 is SGDLS and CDR2 YYNGEE. Trimming took off 2 bases at V and 2 bases at J, with 6 bases between the two ends. The CDR3 sequence is CASSVADTDTQYF. Here the CDR3 DNA reads TGTGCCAGCAGCGTGGCAGACACAGATACGCAGTATTTT.

The genes are TRBV30 and TRBJ2-1; D gene ambiguous. Trimming left V 1 base short and J 16 bases short, with 14 bases between. Germline CDR1 reads GTSNPN; CDR2 reads SVGIG (reference sequence). The CDR3 covers 11 residues. The CDR3 loop is CAWSEASGGFF. CDR3 DNA: TGTGCCTGGAGTGAGGCTTCTGGCGGATTCTTC.

The genes are TRBV7-2 and TRBJ2-2; possibly TRBD1 for D (6 bases). V was pared by 6 bases and J by 4 bases, with 15 bases between. This CDR3 contains 15 residues. Germline-derived CDR1 and CDR2 are SGHTA and FQGNSA. The DNA for the CDR3 is TGTGCCAGCAGTTCCGACAGGTTAGGCACCGGGGAGCTGTTTTTT. Translated, it gives CASSSDRLGTGELFF.

The V call is TRBV4-1, the J call TRBJ2-2, with 9 bases lining up with TRBD1. This CDR3 spans 14 amino acids. CDR1 is MGHRA, CDR2 YSYEKL, per germline. V shed 2 bases, J shed 6 bases, and the junction held 1 base outside the gene matches. CDR3 sequence reads: CASSQRQGAGELFF. In nucleotides, the CDR3 is TGCGCCAGCAGCCAACGACAGGGGGCCGGGGAGCTGTTTTTT.

The sample holds one count of this clone. CDR3: CASRTGGANTEAFF. In DNA form, the CDR3 reads TGCGCCAGCCGGACAGGGGGCGCGAACACTGAAGCTTTCTTT. The rearrangement uses TRBV5-1 and TRBJ1-1; the match to TRBD1 covers 11 bases. The V segment lost 7 bases and the J segment 1 base; nucleotides outside the gene matches: 3. CDR3 length equals 14 residues. In germline, CDR1 is SGHRS, CDR2 YFSETQ.

On this clone: This sample also contains other DNA sequences that code for the same CDR3. The J gene is TRBJ2-1, the V gene TRBV5-1, with 7 positions matching TRBD1. The CDR3 is made up of 14 amino acids. Germline CDR1 reads SGHRS; CDR2 reads YFSETQ. V shed 8 bases and J 4 bases; nucleotides not matched to a gene: 9. Here the CDR3 DNA reads TGCGCCAGTTCACTCGGGACAGTTTACAATGAGCAGTTCTTC. It encodes CASSLGTVYNEQFF.

This chain uses TRBV30 with TRBJ2-1, with 8 bases matching TRBD2. The CDR3 totals 14 residues. J lost 7 bases, V lost 2 bases, and 7 bases had no gene match. CDR1 and CDR2 from the germline V gene are GTSNPN and SVGIG (reference sequence). CDR3: CAWSLGLGGNEQFF. The CDR3 region has the DNA TGTGCCTGGAGTTTGGGACTAGGTGGTAATGAGCAGTTCTTC.

The chain carries TRBV5-4 and TRBJ2-7, with TRBD1 matching over 7 bases. Germline-derived CDR1 and CDR2 are SGHNT and YYREEE (reference sequence). Losses at the gene ends were 0 bases for V and 10 bases for J; bases not matched to a gene: 16. The CDR3 is 16 amino acids. The CDR3 DNA sequence: TGTGCCAGCAGCTTGGTCCCGAGACAGGGAAGGGCGCACCAGTACTTC. This codes for CASSLVPRQGRAHQYF.

The chain is built from TRBV4-3 and TRBJ2-5; D ambiguous. Germline loops: CDR1 LGHNA, CDR2 YSLEER. The CDR3 loop spans 13 amino acids. V dropped 1 base and J dropped 1 base, with 4 bases sitting between them. CDR3 residues: CASSQGFQETQYF. CDR3 DNA: TGCGCCAGCAGCCAAGGGTTCCAAGAGACCCAGTACTTC.

The chain recombines TRBV28 with TRBJ1-5; D not resolved. The germline V gene encodes CDR1 MDHEN and CDR2 SYDVKM. CDR3 size: 14 residues. Trimming took 5 bases from V and 7 from J, leaving 15 bases between them. Here the CDR3 reads CASSNREGRQPQHF. The CDR3 region has the DNA TGTGCCAGCAGTAACAGAGAGGGCAGACAGCCCCAGCATTTT.

The chain carries TRBV6-1 and TRBJ2-3; 7 bases map to TRBD2. CDR1 and CDR2 (germline): MNHNS, SASEGT. The CDR3 contains 14 residues. The J segment lost 4 bases and the V segment lost 8 bases, leaving 9 bases of the junction unmatched. This CDR3 is CASSWTRLSDTQYF. The DNA of the CDR3 is TGTGCCAGCTCATGGACTAGACTCTCAGATACGCAGTATTTT.

The V and J genes are TRBV5-1 and TRBJ2-3, with a tentative D call TRBD1 (5 bases). The CDR3 length is 13 residues. Per germline, CDR1 SGHRS and CDR2 YFSETQ. V shed 5 bases and J shed 3 bases, with 10 bases lying between them. The DNA of the CDR3 is TGCGCCAGCAGACCCACAGGTACAGATACGCAGTATTTT. Amino acids: CASRPTGTDTQYF.

The V and J genes are TRBV30 and TRBJ2-5, with D tentatively TRBD2 (6 bases). The germline V gene has CDR1 GTSNPN and CDR2 SVGIG (reference sequence). The CDR3 covers 14 residues. V was cut by 5 bases and J by 4 bases, with 17 bases left in between. The CDR3 sequence is CAWDPAGTPETQYF. In DNA, the CDR3 is TGTGCCTGGGATCCTGCGGGGACCCCAGAGACCCAGTACTTC.